This T cell receptor (beta chain) emerged from a study of blood T cell repertoires in COVID-19. Whole-study context: Sites in the United States, Italy and Spain provided acute and convalescent COVID-19 samples.

Assay used: immunoSEQ multiplex PCR; TCRdb lists only in-frame clones, some missing. Of roughly 320,000 clones listed, 75% to 85% are singletons. Germline lookup yields CDR1 SNHLY and CDR2 FYNNEI. The V gene end was trimmed by 8 bases and the J gene end by 4 bases; junction bases not matched to a gene: 7. This CDR3 contains 13 residues. V is TRBV2 and J is TRBJ1-2; 7 bases are a match to TRBD1. This TCR was recovered from a human donor in a cohort sampled during active COVID-19. The specimen was peripheral blood. The CDR3 DNA reads TGTGCCAGCCAAGGCAGGGGGATCTATGGCTACACCTTC. Translation: CASQGRGIYGYTF.